This T cell receptor beta chain stems from a study of T cells in Graves' hyperthyroidism and ophthalmopathy. Study-level points and caveats: Blood also contained most expanded thyroid clonotypes above 0.001.

This clonotype occurred a few times. Its antigen remains unidentified. Researchers took RNA transcripts and amplified the TCR beta CDR3 regions from them. Carried out on the TCR CDR3, a first-round RT-PCR used the HTBI primer set. A single record per CDR3 protein comes from TCRdb applying MiXCR to the multiplex PCR reads. The sample lists about 400,000 distinct CDR3 sequences, approximately 13% seen once, with roughly 9.2% in the top ten. Lactation, pregnancy, other autoimmune disease or uncontrolled infection led to exclusion of patients. Clinicians diagnosed patients from clinical symptoms, serum thyroxine and TRAb, thyroid ultrasound and orbital computed tomography. Trimming cost V 4 bases and J 2 bases, with 8 bases left between them. The CDR3 runs to 13 residues. Germline loops: CDR1 ENHRY, CDR2 SYGVKD.

The gene calls are TRBV10-3 and TRBJ2-5; D remains ambiguous. The receptor was derived from a woman aged 18-29 years with Graves' hyperthyroidism. What was sequenced was blood. CDR3 residues: CAISGVEQETQYF. The CDR3, as DNA: TGTGCCATCAGTGGGGTGGAGCAAGAGACCCAGTACTTC.